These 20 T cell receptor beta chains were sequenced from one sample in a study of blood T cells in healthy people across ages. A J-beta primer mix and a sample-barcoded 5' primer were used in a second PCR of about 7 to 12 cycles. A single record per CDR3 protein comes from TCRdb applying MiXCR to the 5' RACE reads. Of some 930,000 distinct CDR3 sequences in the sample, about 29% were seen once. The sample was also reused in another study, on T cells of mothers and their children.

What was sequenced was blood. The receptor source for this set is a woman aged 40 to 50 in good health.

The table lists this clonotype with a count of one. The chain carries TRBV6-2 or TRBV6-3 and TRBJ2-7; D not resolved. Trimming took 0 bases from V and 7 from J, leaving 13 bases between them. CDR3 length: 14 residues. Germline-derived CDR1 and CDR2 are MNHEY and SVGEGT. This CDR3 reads CASSYSLRANEQYF. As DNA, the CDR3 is TGTGCCAGCAGTTACTCGCTCCGGGCCAATGAGCAGTACTTC.

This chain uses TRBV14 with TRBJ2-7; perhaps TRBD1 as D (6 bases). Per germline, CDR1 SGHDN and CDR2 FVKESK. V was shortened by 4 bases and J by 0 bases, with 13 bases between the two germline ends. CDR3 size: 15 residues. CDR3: CASSLTGWVSYEQYF. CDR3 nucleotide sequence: TGTGCCAGCAGCCTGACAGGCTGGGTCTCCTACGAGCAGTACTTC.

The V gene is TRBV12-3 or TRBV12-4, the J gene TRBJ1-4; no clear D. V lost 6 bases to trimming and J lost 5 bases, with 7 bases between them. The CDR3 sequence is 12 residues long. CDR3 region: CASRFENEKLFF. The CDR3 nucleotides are TGTGCCAGCAGATTTGAAAATGAAAAACTGTTTTTT.

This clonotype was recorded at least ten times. CDR3 coding DNA: TGCAGCGTGGCGGGACAGGGTATGGGCTACACCTTC. Translating gives CSVAGQGMGYTF. This chain uses TRBV29-1 with TRBJ1-2; TRBD1 aligns across 9 bases. Germline-derived CDR1 and CDR2 are SQVTM and ANQGSEA. V gave up 6 bases and J gave up 8 bases; unmatched junction bases: 7. The length of the CDR3 is 12 residues.

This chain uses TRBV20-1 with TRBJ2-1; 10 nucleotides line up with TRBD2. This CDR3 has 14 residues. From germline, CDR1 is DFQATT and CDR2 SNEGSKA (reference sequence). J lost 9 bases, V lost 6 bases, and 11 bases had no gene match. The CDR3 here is CSAHYQRGGGEQFF. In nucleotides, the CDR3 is TGCAGTGCCCACTACCAGCGGGGGGGTGGTGAGCAGTTCTTC.

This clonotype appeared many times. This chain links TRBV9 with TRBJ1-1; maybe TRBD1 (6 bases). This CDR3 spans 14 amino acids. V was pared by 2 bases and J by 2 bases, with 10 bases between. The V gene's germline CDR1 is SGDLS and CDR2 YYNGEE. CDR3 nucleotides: TGTGCCAGCAGCGTGGGGGGGGCAAACACTGAAGCTTTCTTT. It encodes CASSVGGANTEAFF. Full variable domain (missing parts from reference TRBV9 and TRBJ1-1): DSGVTQTPKHLITATGQRVTLRCSPRSGDLSVYWYQQSLDQGLQFLIQYYNGEERAKGNILERFSAQQFPDLHSELNLSSLELGDSALYFCASSVGGANTEAFFGQGTRLTVV.

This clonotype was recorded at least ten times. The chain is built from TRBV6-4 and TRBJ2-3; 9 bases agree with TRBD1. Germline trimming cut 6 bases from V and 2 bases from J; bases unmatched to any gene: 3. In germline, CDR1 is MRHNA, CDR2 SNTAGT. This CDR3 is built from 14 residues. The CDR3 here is CASRKQGATDTQYF. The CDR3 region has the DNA TGTGCCAGCAGAAAACAGGGGGCCACAGATACGCAGTATTTT.

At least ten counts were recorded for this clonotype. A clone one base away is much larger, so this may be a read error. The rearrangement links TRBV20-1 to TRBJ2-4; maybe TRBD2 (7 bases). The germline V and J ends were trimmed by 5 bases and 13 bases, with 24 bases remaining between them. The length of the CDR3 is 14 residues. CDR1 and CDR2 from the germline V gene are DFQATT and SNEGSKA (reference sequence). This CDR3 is CSAWRAGANNEQYF. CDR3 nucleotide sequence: TGCAGTGCTTGGAGGGCGGGGGCAAACAATGAGCAGTACTTC.

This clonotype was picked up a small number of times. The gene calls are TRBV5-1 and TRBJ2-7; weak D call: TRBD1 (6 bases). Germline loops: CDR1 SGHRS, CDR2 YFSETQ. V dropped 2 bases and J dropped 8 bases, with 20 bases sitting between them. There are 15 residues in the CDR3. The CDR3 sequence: CASSFGNRDLGKQYF. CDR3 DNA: TGCGCCAGCAGCTTCGGTAACAGGGATCTGGGCAAGCAGTACTTC.

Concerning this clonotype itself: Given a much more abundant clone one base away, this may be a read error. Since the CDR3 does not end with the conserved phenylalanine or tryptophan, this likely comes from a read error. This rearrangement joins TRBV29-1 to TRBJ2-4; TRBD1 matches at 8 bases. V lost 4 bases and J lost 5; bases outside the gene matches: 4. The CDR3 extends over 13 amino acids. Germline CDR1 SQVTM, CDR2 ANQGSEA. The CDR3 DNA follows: TGCAGCGTTGCAAACAGGGGGGAAAACATTCAGTACTGC. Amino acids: CSVANRGENIQYC.

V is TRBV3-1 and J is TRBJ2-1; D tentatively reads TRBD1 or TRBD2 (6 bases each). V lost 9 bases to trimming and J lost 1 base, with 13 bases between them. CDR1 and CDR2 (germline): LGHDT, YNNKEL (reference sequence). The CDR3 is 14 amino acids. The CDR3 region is CASTGAPSYNEQFF. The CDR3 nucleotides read TGTGCCAGTACGGGGGCCCCTTCCTACAATGAGCAGTTCTTC.

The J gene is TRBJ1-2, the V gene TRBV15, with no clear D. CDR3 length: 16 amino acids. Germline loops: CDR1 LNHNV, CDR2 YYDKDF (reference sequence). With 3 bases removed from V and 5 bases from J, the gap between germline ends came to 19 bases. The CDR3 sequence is CATSRLPSVSHYGYTF. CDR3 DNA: TGTGCCACCAGCAGGCTCCCGAGTGTAAGCCATTATGGCTACACCTTC.

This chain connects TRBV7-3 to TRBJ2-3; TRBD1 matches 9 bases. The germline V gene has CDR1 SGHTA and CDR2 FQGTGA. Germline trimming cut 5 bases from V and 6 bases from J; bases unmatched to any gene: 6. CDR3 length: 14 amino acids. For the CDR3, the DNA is TGTGCCAGCAGCATTACAGGGGGCGCGGATACGCAGTATTTT. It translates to CASSITGGADTQYF. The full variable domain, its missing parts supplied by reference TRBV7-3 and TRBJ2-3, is GAGVSQTPSNKVTEKGKYVELRCDPISGHTALYWYRQSLGQGPEFLIYFQGTGAADDSGLPNDRFFAVRPEGSVSTLKIQRTERGDSAVYLCASSITGGADTQYFGPGTRLTVL.

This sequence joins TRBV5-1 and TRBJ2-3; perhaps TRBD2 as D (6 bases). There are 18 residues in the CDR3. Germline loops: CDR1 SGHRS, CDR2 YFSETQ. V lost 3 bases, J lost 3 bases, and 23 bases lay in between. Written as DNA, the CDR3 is TGCGCCAGCAGCTCACATCCCTCCGGGGGTAGGGTGACAGATACGCAGTATTTT. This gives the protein CASSSHPSGGRVTDTQYF. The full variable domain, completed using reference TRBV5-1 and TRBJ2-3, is KAGVTQTPRYLIKTRGQQVTLSCSPISGHRSVSWYQQTPGQGLQFLFEYFSETQRNKGNFPGRFSGRQFSNSRSEMNVSTLELGDSALYLCASSSHPSGGRVTDTQYFGPGTRLTVL.

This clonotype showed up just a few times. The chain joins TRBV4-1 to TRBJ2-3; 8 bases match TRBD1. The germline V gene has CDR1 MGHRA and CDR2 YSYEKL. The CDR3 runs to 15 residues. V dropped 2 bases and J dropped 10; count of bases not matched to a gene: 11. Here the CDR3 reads CASSQPRNRGAPQYF. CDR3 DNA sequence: TGCGCCAGCAGCCAACCCCGAAACAGGGGGGCACCGCAGTATTTT.

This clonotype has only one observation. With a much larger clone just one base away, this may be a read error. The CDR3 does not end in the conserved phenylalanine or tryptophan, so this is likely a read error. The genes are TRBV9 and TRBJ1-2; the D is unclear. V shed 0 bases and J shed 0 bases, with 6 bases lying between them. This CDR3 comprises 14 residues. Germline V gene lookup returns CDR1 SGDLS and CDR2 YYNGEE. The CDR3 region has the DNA TGTGCCAGCAGCGTAGAGCACGCTAACTATGGCTACACCTGC. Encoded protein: CASSVEHANYGYTC.

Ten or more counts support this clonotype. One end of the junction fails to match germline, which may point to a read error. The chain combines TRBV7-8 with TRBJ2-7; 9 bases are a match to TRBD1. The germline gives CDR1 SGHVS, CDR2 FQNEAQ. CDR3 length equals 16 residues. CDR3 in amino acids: CASSLQEGTGSYGQYF. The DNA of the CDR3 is TGTGCCAGCAGCTTACAGGAAGGGACAGGGTCGTACGGGCAGTACTTC.

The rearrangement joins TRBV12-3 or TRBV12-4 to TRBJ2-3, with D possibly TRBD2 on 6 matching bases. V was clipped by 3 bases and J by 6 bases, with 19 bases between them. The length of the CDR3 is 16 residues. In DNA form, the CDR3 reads TGTGCCAGCAGTTTTTCCGGGGAAGTAGCGGCGGATACGCAGTATTTT. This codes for CASSFSGEVAADTQYF.

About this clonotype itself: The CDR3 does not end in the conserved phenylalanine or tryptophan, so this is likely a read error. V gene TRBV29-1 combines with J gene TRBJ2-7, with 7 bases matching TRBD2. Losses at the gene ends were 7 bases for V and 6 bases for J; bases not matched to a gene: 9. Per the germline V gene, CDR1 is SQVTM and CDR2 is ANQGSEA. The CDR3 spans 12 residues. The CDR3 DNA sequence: TGCAGCGCGGCACCCGGGGGGATCGAGCAGTACTCC. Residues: CSAAPGGIEQYS.

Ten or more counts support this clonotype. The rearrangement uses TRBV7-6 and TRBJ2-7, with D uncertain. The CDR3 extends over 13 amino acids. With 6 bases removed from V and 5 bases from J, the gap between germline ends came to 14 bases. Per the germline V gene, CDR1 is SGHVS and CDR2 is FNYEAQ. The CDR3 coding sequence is TGTGCCAGCAGTCCCTCTAACAATAACGAGCAGTACTTC. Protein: CASSPSNNNEQYF.